This TCR beta chain originates from a study of blood T cell repertoires in COVID-19. About the study: The samples span acute and convalescent COVID-19 from the United States, Italy and Spain. The cDNA or gDNA used as material had been derived from T cells, B-cell-depleted T cells, or PBMCs.

Recruits, aged roughly 18 to 95 years, lived in 24 US areas. Method: immunoSEQ multiplex PCR; TCRdb's copy keeps in-frame clones and lacks some. The profile shows around 300,000 clones, 90% of them singletons. The CDR3 sequence is 15 residues long. With V trimmed by 3 bases and J by 6 bases, 10 bases remained unmatched. Germline-derived CDR1 and CDR2 are SGHRS and YFSETQ. The clonotype was recovered from a woman under 30 with acute COVID-19. This chain links TRBV5-1 with TRBJ1-1; 8 nucleotides agree with TRBD1. What was sequenced was PBMCs or T cells enriched from blood (not recorded which). CDR3 loop: CASSSRQGNDAEAFF. CDR3 coding DNA: TGCGCCAGCAGCTCAAGACAGGGGAATGATGCTGAAGCTTTCTTT.